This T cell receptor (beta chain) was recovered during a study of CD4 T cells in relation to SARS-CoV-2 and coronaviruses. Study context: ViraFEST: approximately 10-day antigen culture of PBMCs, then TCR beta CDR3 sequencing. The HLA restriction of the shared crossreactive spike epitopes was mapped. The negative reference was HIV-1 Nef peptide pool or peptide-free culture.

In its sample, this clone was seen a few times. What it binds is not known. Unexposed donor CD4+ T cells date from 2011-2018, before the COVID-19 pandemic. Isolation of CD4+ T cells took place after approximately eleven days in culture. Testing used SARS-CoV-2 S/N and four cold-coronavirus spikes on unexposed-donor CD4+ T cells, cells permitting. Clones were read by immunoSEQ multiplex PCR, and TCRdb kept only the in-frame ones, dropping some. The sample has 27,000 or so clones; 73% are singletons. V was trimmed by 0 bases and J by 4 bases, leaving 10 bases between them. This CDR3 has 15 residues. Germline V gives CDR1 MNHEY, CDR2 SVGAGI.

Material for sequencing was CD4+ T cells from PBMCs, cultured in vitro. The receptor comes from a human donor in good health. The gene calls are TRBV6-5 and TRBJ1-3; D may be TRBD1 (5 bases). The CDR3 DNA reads TGTGCCAGCAGTTACTCGGGGGGGATGGGAAACACCATATATTTT. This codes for CASSYSGGMGNTIYF.